These T cell receptor beta chains were read from a single sample in a study of blood T cell repertoires in COVID-19. Clones were sequenced by immunoSEQ multiplex PCR, and TCRdb holds only the in-frame ones, with some missing. The table records about 240,000 clones, 75% to 90% of them present only once. Sample: PBMCs or T cells enriched from blood (not recorded which). The receptors were gathered from a woman in her twenties or thirties who had recovered from COVID-19. The CDR3 runs from the conserved cysteine through the conserved F or W. A D gene is named only where the DNA matches it firmly. Where a row states a size, it is once, few, many or the class of an expanded clone; other rows omit it.

D	J	V	size	CDR3	DNA
TRBD1	TRBJ1-3	TRBV7-9	NA	CASSLRDRVDSGNTIYF	TGTGCCAGCAGCTTAAGGGACAGGGTCGACTCTGGAAACACCATATATTTT
TRBD2	TRBJ2-1	TRBV10-3	few	CAITDALGSGRSAYNEQFF	TGTGCCATCACCGACGCGCTGGGTAGCGGGAGATCGGCATACAATGAGCAGTTCTTC
TRBD1	TRBJ1-1	TRBV5-1	NA	CASSLGQGQREAFF	TGCGCCAGCAGCTTAGGACAGGGCCAAAGGGAAGCTTTCTTT
TRBD1	TRBJ1-5	TRBV10-3	NA	CAIRPGTGGIDQPQHF	TGTGCCATCAGGCCCGGGACAGGGGGTATCGATCAGCCCCAGCATTTT
TRBD2	TRBJ2-1	TRBV6-5	many	CASSRPGLANNEQFF	TGTGCCAGCAGTAGACCGGGACTAGCAAACAATGAGCAGTTCTTC
NA	TRBJ2-1	TRBV4-3	NA	CASSQWLGADEQFF	TGCGCCAGCAGCCAATGGTTGGGAGCGGATGAGCAGTTCTTC
NA	TRBJ1-5	TRBV15	NA	CATSRDHRDNRQPQHF	TGTGCCACCAGCAGAGATCACAGGGACAACCGTCAGCCCCAGCATTTT
NA	TRBJ2-2	TRBV19	NA	CASSIYAGELFF	TGTGCCAGTAGTATATATGCCGGGGAGCTGTTTTTT
TRBD2	TRBJ2-1	TRBV9	NA	CASSPLTSGTNEQFF	TGTGCCAGCAGCCCCCTGACTAGCGGGACCAATGAGCAGTTCTTC
NA	TRBJ1-1	TRBV10-3	NA	CAITDKGTKNTEAFF	TGTGCCATCACCGACAAGGGGACTAAGAACACTGAAGCTTTCTTT
NA	TRBJ1-1	TRBV27	NA	CASSLYGVDTEAFF	TGTGCCAGCAGTTTATACGGGGTGGACACTGAAGCTTTCTTT
TRBD2	TRBJ2-1	TRBV9	NA	CASSVATLAGVGYNEQFF	TGTGCCAGCAGCGTAGCTACGTTAGCGGGAGTGGGATACAATGAGCAGTTCTTC
TRBD2	TRBJ2-4	TRBV4-1	NA	CASSQDTGTSVQNIQYF	TGCGCCAGCAGCCAAGACACAGGGACTAGCGTTCAAAACATTCAGTACTTC
NA	TRBJ2-5	TRBV7-9	NA	CASSLQETQYF	TGTGCCAGCAGCCTTCAAGAGACCCAGTACTTC
NA	TRBJ1-2	TRBV28	many	CASSRGDQGIYGYTF	TGTGCCAGCAGTAGGGGCGATCAGGGGATCTATGGCTACACCTTC
NA	TRBJ1-2	TRBV4-2	once	CASSQRPGSHYGYTF	TGTGCCAGCAGCCAACGACCAGGGTCCCACTATGGCTACACCTTC
NA	TRBJ1-4	TRBV7-6	NA	CASSSITDREKLFF	TGTGCCAGCAGCTCCATAACCGACAGGGAAAAACTGTTTTTT
NA	TRBJ1-1	TRBV7-2	once	CASSWAGGGGTEAFF	TGTGCCAGCAGCTGGGCGGGAGGGGGAGGCACTGAAGCTTTCTTT
TRBD2	TRBJ2-2	TRBV5-1	NA	CASSPSGSPAGELFF	TGCGCCAGCAGCCCCAGCGGGAGTCCTGCCGGGGAGCTGTTTTTT
NA	TRBJ2-7	TRBV20-1	few	CSASPGSGPYEQYF	TGCAGTGCTAGTCCTGGTAGCGGACCCTACGAGCAGTACTTC
NA	TRBJ1-2	TRBV7-2	NA	CASSLGQGLIYGYTF	TGTGCCAGCAGCTTAGGGCAGGGTCTTATCTATGGCTACACCTTC
NA	TRBJ2-5	TRBV5-1	few	CASSPPGIQETQYF	TGCGCCAGCAGCCCCCCCGGGATACAAGAGACCCAGTACTTC
NA	TRBJ1-2	TRBV5-1	NA	CASRLYPTGGTTRNYGYTF	TGCGCCAGCAGGTTATACCCCACGGGGGGCACTACGAGGAACTATGGCTACACCTTC
NA	TRBJ2-2	TRBV25-1	NA	CASSEGGRYTGELFF	TGTGCCAGCAGTGAAGGTGGGAGGTACACCGGGGAGCTGTTTTTT
NA	TRBJ1-4	TRBV28	NA	CASLYREGGRLFF	TGTGCCAGCCTTTATAGGGAGGGAGGGAGGCTGTTTTTT
NA	TRBJ2-2	TRBV19	NA	CASSASILATGELFF	TGTGCCAGTAGTGCGTCGATACTAGCAACCGGGGAGCTGTTTTTT
NA	TRBJ2-5	TRBV11-3	NA	CASSWGVGETQYF	TGTGCCAGCAGCTGGGGGGTTGGGGAGACCCAGTACTTC
TRBD2	TRBJ2-5	TRBV7-2	few	CASSFQTGGETQYF	TGTGCCAGCAGCTTCCAAACGGGAGGGGAGACCCAGTACTTC
NA	TRBJ2-2	TRBV5-1	once	CASSFSGEFAGELFF	TGCGCCAGCAGCTTTTCGGGGGAATTTGCCGGGGAGCTGTTTTTT
NA	TRBJ1-1	TRBV30	NA	CAWSVSTEAFF	TGTGCCTGGAGCGTATCCACTGAAGCTTTCTTT
NA	TRBJ2-1	TRBV6-5	NA	CASRGPGTYNEQFF	TGTGCCAGCAGGGGCCCGGGAACCTACAATGAGCAGTTCTTC
NA	TRBJ1-2	TRBV19	NA	CASSIDRKNGYTF	TGTGCCAGTAGTATAGACAGGAAAAATGGCTACACCTTC
NA	TRBJ2-5	TRBV5-1	NA	CASSLGGSGQETQYF	TGCGCCAGCAGCTTGGGAGGGAGCGGTCAAGAGACCCAGTACTTC
TRBD1	TRBJ1-3	TRBV18	NA	CASSPNPQGAYGNTIYF	TGTGCCAGCTCCCCGAACCCGCAGGGGGCATATGGAAACACCATATATTTT
TRBD1	TRBJ2-1	TRBV28	NA	CASSSGDREGEQFF	TGTGCCAGCAGTTCCGGGGACAGGGAGGGTGAGCAGTTCTTC
TRBD2	TRBJ2-1	TRBV4-1	NA	CASSQGDGRAGGDEQFF	TGCGCCAGCAGCCAAGGGGACGGGAGGGCCGGTGGCGATGAGCAGTTCTTC
NA	TRBJ2-7	TRBV7-9	NA	CASSRKQETYEQYF	TGTGCCAGCAGCCGGAAACAGGAAACCTACGAGCAGTACTTC
NA	TRBJ2-7	TRBV28	NA	CASEGDAGFTYEQYF	TGTGCCAGCGAGGGGGATGCGGGCTTTACCTACGAGCAGTACTTC
TRBD1	TRBJ2-2	TRBV19	NA	CASSMDRGLIGELFF	TGTGCCAGTAGTATGGACAGGGGGCTGATCGGGGAGCTGTTTTTT